This T cell receptor (beta chain) emerged from a study of CD8 T cells in Susac syndrome. The CDR3 runs 17 residues. Germline CDR1 and CDR2: MDHEN and SYDVKM. When the RNA was reverse transcribed, random hexamers were used with an input of roughly 0.5 to 1 ug. From the immunoSEQ multiplex PCR reads, TCRdb called clonotypes with MiXCR, one entry per CDR3 protein. Among about 300,000 distinct CDR3 sequences listed, around nine tenths were seen once. Regarding this clonotype: An end of the junction does not agree with germline; a read error may underlie this.

The patients serving as multiple sclerosis controls were treatment-naive. They had stable or active relapsing-remitting disease and fulfilled revised McDonald criteria. The authors negatively isolated CD8+ and CD4+ T cells and FACS-enriched TEMRA cells. Sequencing was carried out using CD8+ T cells from PBMCs. V gene TRBV28 combines with J gene TRBJ2-7, with 8 bases lining up with TRBD2. This TCR came from a human donor with multiple sclerosis. CDR3 loop: CASTLLKISGVPYEQYF. CDR3 coding DNA: TGTGCCAGCACTTTACTCAAGATTAGCGGGGTTCCTTACGAGCAGTACTTC. The full variable domain, with the rest looked up from reference TRBV28 and TRBJ2-7, is DVKVTQSSRYLVKRTGEKVFLECVQDMDHENMFWYRQDPGLGLRLIYFSYDVKMKEKGDIPEGYSVSREKKERFSLILESASTNQTSMYLCASTLLKISGVPYEQYFGPGTRLTVT.